Following are 3 T cell receptor beta chains from one sample sequenced in a study of T-cell reconstitution after alpha-beta-depleted transplantation in children. Preparation of the TCRbeta library used unique molecular identifiers. TCRdb ran MiXCR on the PCR reads and lists one entry per CDR3 protein. The sample records 80,000 to 95,000 distinct CDR3 sequences, roughly 8.3% being singletons. Sample: PBMCs from the stem cell graft donor, taken from the stem cell graft. Receptors were obtained from a human donor who donated a stem cell graft to a child with congenital amegakaryocytic thrombocytopenia.

This clonotype turned up a few times. The V call is TRBV18, the J call TRBJ2-1; possibly TRBD2 for D (5 bases). The CDR3 covers 11 residues. Germline CDR1 is KGHSH and CDR2 is LQKENI. The V end was cut by 2 bases, the J end by 12 bases, with 8 bases between. The CDR3 DNA follows: TGTGCCAGCTCACCAACGGGATGGCAGTTCTTC. Protein sequence: CASSPTGWQFF.

This clonotype was detected ten times or more. The chain uses TRBV11-2 and TRBJ2-7; 7 nucleotides line up with TRBD1. V lost 5 bases and J lost 0; bases outside the gene matches: 10. This CDR3 spans 16 amino acids. The germline V gene encodes CDR1 SGHAT and CDR2 FQNNGV. The CDR3 sequence: CASSQNRGPNSYEQYF. CDR3 coding DNA: TGTGCCAGCAGCCAGAACAGGGGACCAAACTCCTACGAGCAGTACTTC. The whole variable domain, filled in from reference TRBV11-2 and TRBJ2-7, reads EAGVAQSPRYKIIEKRQSVAFWCNPISGHATLYWYQQILGQGPKLLIQFQNNGVVDDSQLPKDRFSAERLKGVDSTLKIQPAKLEDSAVYLCASSQNRGPNSYEQYFGPGTRLTVT.

This clonotype was observed many times. This rearrangement joins TRBV7-9 to TRBJ1-6; D unresolved. CDR1 is SEHNR, CDR2 FQNEAQ, per germline (reference sequence). This CDR3 contains 12 residues. The V gene lost 4 bases and the J gene lost 7 bases, with 5 bases spanning the gap. CDR3 sequence: CASSWENSPLHF. In DNA form, the CDR3 reads TGTGCCAGCAGCTGGGAAAATTCACCCCTCCACTTT. Using reference TRBV7-9 and TRBJ1-6 for the parts outside the CDR3, the full variable domain is DTGVSQNPRHKITKRGQNVTFRCDPISEHNRLYWYRQTLGQGPEFLTYFQNEAQLEKSRLLSDRFSAERPKGSFSTLEIQRTEQGDSAMYLCASSWENSPLHFGNGTRLTVT.